A single T cell receptor (beta chain) is shown here with its context. What it binds is not known. This sample is drawn from a study of cytomegalovirus exposure and HLA in healthy donors. In germline, CDR1 is MNHEY, CDR2 SMNVEV (reference sequence). After removal of 4 bases from V and 0 bases from J, the junction contained 8 bases not matched to a gene. This CDR3 is built from 16 residues. 13 Jbeta primers and 60 Vbeta primers were used for the PCR. The protocol was immunoSEQ multiplex PCR, while the TCRdb copy is restricted to in-frame clones and leaves out a portion. The sample has about 160,000 clones; approximately 78% are singletons. Study observations and caveats: A later analysis reportedly identified an Asian-associated ancestry cluster as carrying fewer N-insertions than the roughly 600-donor mean. Many donors carried some public TCRs, although rarity characterized most TCR sequences. Later, an analysis found that common viral pathogens appeared to be linked with several of the most significant clusters. As a later analysis showed, a missense DCLRE1C variant was linked to trimming of TCR beta V- and J-genes.

V and J are TRBV27 and TRBJ1-2; 7 bases are a match to TRBD1. Sequenced sample: PBMCs. This TCR was recovered from a woman aged 18-29 years in good health and CMV-seronegative. The chain's CDR3 is CASSSPGTAANYGYTF. DNA for the CDR3: TGTGCCAGCAGTTCCCCCGGGACAGCAGCTAACTATGGCTACACCTTC.